A selection of T cell receptor beta chains follows, all from one sample in a study of blood T cells in healthy people across ages. MiXCR, run by TCRdb on the 5' RACE reads, gives a single entry per CDR3 protein. The sample includes 800,000 to 1,000,000 distinct CDR3 sequences, 48% of them seen just once. The specimen was blood. These receptors were taken from a man aged 30 to 39 in good health. Both conserved end residues are part of each CDR3. D genes are given only for firm matches. A clone size is listed for some rows: how often the clone was seen (once, few, many), or a class if it is expanded.

TRBV6-1	TRBJ2-6	NA	few	CASTDSPSGANVLTF	TGTGCCAGCACCGACAGTCCCTCTGGGGCCAACGTCCTGACTTTC
TRBV6-5	TRBJ2-7	NA	NA	CASSYSNGGTYEQYF	TGTGCCAGCAGTTACTCGAATGGGGGGACCTACGAGCAGTACTTC
TRBV12-3/TRBV12-4	TRBJ2-5	NA	NA	CASSGLAQETQYF	TGTGCCAGCTCGGGTCTTGCCCAAGAGACCCAGTACTTC
TRBV27	TRBJ1-1	NA	few	CASSFEGWGEAFF	TGTGCCAGCAGTTTTGAGGGTTGGGGTGAAGCTTTCTTT
TRBV4-2	TRBJ2-5	NA	NA	CASSQNTNQETQYF	TGTGCCAGCAGCCAAAATACTAACCAAGAGACCCAGTACTTC
TRBV29-1	TRBJ2-7	NA	once	CSVLRFRDTDYEQYF	TGCAGCGTTCTTCGCTTTCGGGACACAGACTACGAGCAGTACTTC
TRBV20-1	TRBJ2-2	NA	NA	CSARKAGLTGELFF	TGCAGTGCTAGAAAGGCAGGGTTGACCGGGGAGCTGTTTTTT
TRBV12-3/TRBV12-4	TRBJ2-1	TRBD2	NA	CASSFAGDYNEQFF	TGTGCCAGCAGTTTCGCGGGGGACTACAATGAGCAGTTCTTC
TRBV3-1	TRBJ1-4	NA	once	CASSPGTLEKLFF	TGTGCCAGCAGCCCGGGAACACTGGAAAAACTGTTTTTT
TRBV6-5	TRBJ2-1	TRBD1	NA	CASSYLFDRGARYNEQFF	TGTGCCAGCAGTTATCTGTTTGACAGGGGAGCGCGTTACAATGAGCAGTTCTTC
TRBV29-1	TRBJ2-1	NA	NA	CSVPLRRVDEQFF	TGCAGCGTGCCCCTTCGGAGGGTCGATGAGCAGTTCTTC
TRBV9	TRBJ2-7	NA	few	CASSVEVDSSYEQYF	TGTGCCAGCAGCGTAGAAGTCGACAGCTCCTACGAGCAGTACTTC
TRBV7-9	TRBJ2-7	NA	NA	CASRTIEGDYEQYF	TGTGCCAGCAGGACGATCGAGGGGGACTACGAGCAGTACTTC
TRBV20-1	TRBJ1-1	TRBD1	few	CSAGGGQGMNTEAFF	TGCAGTGCTGGGGGGGGACAGGGAATGAACACTGAAGCTTTCTTT
TRBV12-3/TRBV12-4	TRBJ2-3	NA	NA	CASSGASLVTDTQYF	TGTGCCAGCAGTGGGGCATCATTAGTCACAGATACGCAGTATTTT
TRBV7-3	TRBJ2-1	TRBD2	NA	CASSPREGYEQFF	TGTGCCAGCAGCCCGCGGGAGGGCTATGAGCAGTTCTTC
TRBV12-3/TRBV12-4	TRBJ1-5	TRBD1	NA	CASSRTKGGTGQSSQPQHF	TGTGCCAGCAGCCGGACGAAAGGGGGGACAGGGCAAAGCAGTCAGCCCCAGCATTTT
TRBV9	TRBJ2-1	NA	NA	CASSVEQGLSYNEQFF	TGTGCCAGCAGCGTAGAGCAGGGTTTGTCCTACAATGAGCAGTTCTTC
TRBV6-1	TRBJ2-7	NA	few	CASSAVRLFSYEQYF	TGTGCCAGCAGTGCGGTGAGGCTCTTCTCCTACGAGCAGTACTTC
TRBV7-9	TRBJ2-5	NA	NA	CASSSQSGTTGGTQYF	TGTGCCAGCAGCTCCCAGTCAGGGACCACCGGAGGGACCCAGTACTTC
TRBV9	TRBJ1-2	TRBD1	NA	CASSVDRVHGYTF	TGTGCCAGCAGCGTTGACAGGGTACATGGCTACACCTTC
TRBV12-3/TRBV12-4	TRBJ2-3	NA	NA	CASSLRLRADTQYF	TGTGCCAGCAGTTTAAGGCTCAGAGCAGATACGCAGTATTTT
TRBV27	TRBJ1-2	NA	NA	CASATGGYGYTF	TGTGCCAGCGCAACGGGGGGCTATGGCTACACCTTC
TRBV9	TRBJ2-5	NA	NA	CASSVTPAVQETQYF	TGTGCCAGCAGCGTAACCCCTGCCGTCCAAGAGACCCAGTACTTC
TRBV7-2	TRBJ2-1	NA	many	CASSLSPGDEQFF	TGTGCCAGCAGCTTAAGCCCCGGGGATGAGCAGTTCTTC
TRBV10-3	TRBJ2-7	NA	NA	CAISDGRYYEQYF	TGTGCCATCAGTGACGGACGGTACTACGAGCAGTACTTC
TRBV25-1	TRBJ2-1	NA	few	CASSEFSDWNEQFF	TGTGCCAGCAGTGAATTCTCGGATTGGAATGAGCAGTTCTTC
TRBV5-1	TRBJ2-1	TRBD1	few	CASSERTGGTEQFF	TGCGCCAGCAGCGAGAGGACAGGGGGCACTGAGCAGTTCTTC
TRBV9	TRBJ1-2	NA	few	CASSVEDGRPYGYTF	TGTGCCAGCAGCGTGGAGGACGGGAGACCTTATGGCTACACCTTC
TRBV27	TRBJ2-3	TRBD2	NA	CASSLPGLAGPDTQYF	TGTGCCAGCAGTCTCCCGGGGCTAGCGGGGCCGGATACGCAGTATTTT
TRBV5-1	TRBJ2-1	NA	many	CASSLEGEQFF	TGCGCCAGCAGCTTGGAGGGTGAGCAGTTCTTC
TRBV9	TRBJ2-7	NA	NA	CASSVSRGHEQYF	TGTGCCAGCAGCGTAAGTCGGGGCCACGAGCAGTACTTC
TRBV9	TRBJ2-1	NA	NA	CASSVDAGQPPYNEQFF	TGTGCCAGCAGCGTAGATGCGGGACAGCCACCCTACAATGAGCAGTTCTTC
TRBV12-3/TRBV12-4	TRBJ1-2	TRBD1	NA	CASSRDSTGYGYTF	TGTGCCAGCAGCCGGGACAGTACGGGATATGGCTACACCTTC
TRBV30	TRBJ2-5	TRBD2	NA	CAWSVGSGGEAETQYF	TGTGCCTGGAGTGTAGGGTCTGGGGGGGAAGCTGAGACCCAGTACTTC
TRBV6-2/TRBV6-3	TRBJ2-5	NA	NA	CVSSYAAGSRTQYF	TGTGTCAGCAGTTACGCCGCAGGGAGCAGGACCCAGTACTTC
TRBV13	TRBJ2-7	NA	NA	CASSLEQGPEQYF	TGTGCCAGCAGCTTAGAACAGGGTCCCGAGCAGTACTTC
TRBV6-1	TRBJ1-2	NA	once	CASRDTPYGYTF	TGTGCCAGCCGAGACACGCCCTATGGCTACACCTTC
TRBV4-2	TRBJ1-2	NA	many	CASSSLYGYTF	TGTGCCAGCAGCTCACTATATGGCTACACCTTC
TRBV4-2	TRBJ2-7	TRBD1	NA	CASSRVVGQGYEQYF	TGTGCCAGCAGCCGAGTCGTGGGACAGGGGTACGAGCAGTACTTC
TRBV7-9	TRBJ2-5	NA	NA	CASSLAGSKETQYF	TGTGCCAGCAGCTTAGCGGGGTCTAAAGAGACCCAGTACTTC
TRBV9	TRBJ1-2	NA	few	CASSAATNYGYTF	TGTGCCAGCAGCGCCGCTACAAACTATGGCTACACCTTC
TRBV12-3/TRBV12-4	TRBJ1-2	NA	few	CASSFQANYGYTF	TGTGCCAGCAGTTTTCAGGCTAACTATGGCTACACCTTC
TRBV10-3	TRBJ2-3	NA	NA	CAISESASTSTDTQYF	TGTGCCATCAGTGAGTCGGCCAGCACTAGCACAGATACGCAGTATTTT
TRBV7-9	TRBJ1-4	NA	NA	CASSLGIDGGHEKLFF	TGTGCCAGCAGCTTAGGGATCGACGGGGGCCATGAAAAACTGTTTTTT
TRBV6-6	TRBJ1-5	TRBD1	few	CASRTLTGLSQPQHF	TGTGCCAGCAGAACCTTGACAGGGTTAAGCCAGCCCCAGCATTTT
TRBV25-1	TRBJ2-3	NA	NA	CASSESGTPKSKSTDTQYF	TGTGCCAGCAGTGAATCCGGGACCCCTAAGAGCAAAAGCACAGATACGCAGTATTTT
TRBV6-2/TRBV6-3	TRBJ2-3	TRBD2	NA	CASRPPPSGAGTDTQYF	TGTGCCAGCAGGCCCCCCCCTAGCGGGGCCGGGACAGATACGCAGTATTTT